Listed below are T cell receptor beta chains from one sample, sequenced in a study of cytomegalovirus exposure and HLA in healthy donors. Profiled with immunoSEQ multiplex PCR; TCRdb holds only in-frame clones, not every one. Here the sample spans about 140,000 clones, around 86% being singletons. The sequenced sample was PBMCs. The receptors stem from a female donor in good health and CMV-seronegative. CDR3s include the opening cysteine and the closing phenylalanine or tryptophan. A D gene is named only where the DNA matches it firmly. Clone sizes are given selectively: once, few, many, or a class where the clone is expanded.

>TRBV7-6|.|TRBJ2-7|.
TGTGCCAGCAGCACGGAACAGGGACACGAGCAGTACTTC
CASSTEQGHEQYF
>TRBV2|.|TRBJ2-7|TRBD1
TGTGCCAGCAGGGTACAGGGGGACGAGCAGTACTTC
CASRVQGDEQYF
>TRBV6-1|.|TRBJ1-4|.
TGTGCCAGCAGTGAAAGGGGTCCGGAAGAAAAACTGTTTTTT
CASSERGPEEKLFF
>TRBV18|.|TRBJ1-2|TRBD1
TGTGCCAGCTCCGACAGGGGCGGAATCTCCATCTATGGCTACACCTTC
CASSDRGGISIYGYTF
>TRBV25-1|.|TRBJ2-3|.
TGTGCCAGCAGTCCACAGGGTCCCAGCACAGATACGCAGTATTTT
CASSPQGPSTDTQYF
>TRBV13|few|TRBJ2-3|.
TGTGCCAGCAGCTTAGTAGGTTCCAGGGGAAAAGATACGCAGTATTTT
CASSLVGSRGKDTQYF
>TRBV6-5|.|TRBJ2-1|TRBD2
TGTGCCAGCGGACTAGCGGGAGTCAATGAGCAGTTCTTC
CASGLAGVNEQFF
>TRBV4-1|.|TRBJ1-1|.
TGCGCCAGCAGCCAAGTTTCGGGGACTGAAGCTTTCTTT
CASSQVSGTEAFF
>TRBV4-1|.|TRBJ2-7|TRBD2
TGCGCCAGCAGCCAAGGTTGGCGGGAGGGCTACGAGCAGTACTTC
CASSQGWREGYEQYF
>TRBV10-2|.|TRBJ2-5|.
TGCGCCAGCAGTGAACACCAGCAAGAGACCCAGTACTTC
CASSEHQQETQYF
>TRBV5-4|.|TRBJ2-2|TRBD1
TGTGCCAGCAGCATTCCGGGACAGGGAACGTCCACCGGGGAGCTGTTTTTT
CASSIPGQGTSTGELFF
>TRBV28|.|TRBJ2-3|TRBD2
TGTGCCAGCAGCCCTCGGACTAGCGGGGATACGCAGTATTTT
CASSPRTSGDTQYF
>TRBV15|.|TRBJ2-7|TRBD1
TGTGCCACCAGCCCGCCGAGGACAGGGGTCTACGAGCAGTACTTC
CATSPPRTGVYEQYF
>TRBV6-1|.|TRBJ1-1|TRBD1
TGTGCCAGCGGAACAGGGGGCGCTCGGACTGAAGCTTTCTTT
CASGTGGARTEAFF
>TRBV5-1|few|TRBJ1-1|.
TGCGCCAGCAGCTTGGCCAACACCAACACTGAAGCTTTCTTT
CASSLANTNTEAFF
>TRBV20-1|.|TRBJ1-1|.
TGCAGTGCCACGGGTAGGACTGAAGCTTTCTTT
CSATGRTEAFF
>TRBV5-1|.|TRBJ2-5|.
TGCGCCAGCAGCTTGCGGACAGACCAAGAGACCCAGTACTTC
CASSLRTDQETQYF
>TRBV6-5|.|TRBJ2-2|TRBD2
TGTGCCAGCACGAGCGGGAGAAGTACCGGGGAGCTGTTTTTT
CASTSGRSTGELFF
>TRBV28|.|TRBJ1-1|.
TGTGCCAGCAGTTCAACAGGGAACACTGAAGCTTTCTTT
CASSSTGNTEAFF
>TRBV4-1|.|TRBJ2-7|TRBD1
TGCGCCAGCAGCCAAAGTTCGGGACAGACGTACGAGCAGTACTTC
CASSQSSGQTYEQYF
>TRBV28|.|TRBJ1-1|.
TGTGCCAGCAGCCTTCCGGGCCGGGGCACTGAAGCTTTCTTT
CASSLPGRGTEAFF
>TRBV6-1|.|TRBJ1-5|TRBD1
TGTGCCAGCAGTGGCTCCGGGACAGCATATAGCAATCAGCCCCAGCATTTT
CASSGSGTAYSNQPQHF
>TRBV6-1|.|TRBJ2-7|TRBD1
TGTGCCACCACAACAGGGGGCTCCTACGAGCAGTACTTC
CATTTGGSYEQYF
>TRBV6-5|.|TRBJ1-2|.
TGTGCCAGCAGTTACTCGCCAGGGGCCGCCGATGGCTACACCTTC
CASSYSPGAADGYTF
>TRBV7-3|.|TRBJ2-2|.
TGTGCCAGCAGCTTGGGTCTAGGAAACACCGGGGAGCTGTTTTTT
CASSLGLGNTGELFF
>TRBV18|.|TRBJ1-5|.
TGTGCCAGCTCACCCGCGGGGAATCAGCCCCAGCATTTT
CASSPAGNQPQHF
>TRBV4-1|once|TRBJ2-1|TRBD2
TGCGCCAGCAGCCCCCGAGGGACTAGCGGGAGGGCCGGGTCCTACAATGAGCAGTTCTTC
CASSPRGTSGRAGSYNEQFF
>TRBV10-3|.|TRBJ2-1|TRBD2
TGTGCCATCAGTGAGGCTAGCGGGAGTTTTGAGCAGTTCTTC
CAISEASGSFEQFF
>TRBV13|.|TRBJ2-1|TRBD2
TGTGCCAGCAGCCCCGGGACTAGCGGTCCCTACAATGAGCAGTTCTTC
CASSPGTSGPYNEQFF